A single sample is the source of the 6 T cell receptor beta chains below, sequenced in a study of blood T cell repertoires in COVID-19. Some clones are missing from TCRdb's copy, which holds only in-frame ones; the method was immunoSEQ multiplex PCR. The sample shows 200,000 to 300,000 clones, roughly 87% of them seen only once. The specimen was peripheral blood. The receptor set was obtained from a woman aged 25 to 39 with acute or convalescent COVID-19.

The J gene is TRBJ2-7, the V gene TRBV12-5, with a weak D call TRBD2 (6 bases). The CDR3 covers 14 residues. Between the trimmed V and J ends, which lost 7 bases and 3 bases, there was a span of 16 bases. Per germline, CDR1 LGHNT and CDR2 FRNRAP. This chain's CDR3 is CASDRHGGSYEQYF. CDR3 DNA: TGTGCTAGTGACCGACATGGAGGGAGCTACGAGCAGTACTTC.

This clone was seen just once. This chain uses TRBV19 with TRBJ1-1, with D possibly TRBD1 on 5 matching bases. This CDR3 spans 14 amino acids. Germline CDR1 LNHDA, CDR2 SQIVND (reference sequence). Trimming removed 7 bases from V and 0 bases from J, with 12 bases in between. CDR3 in amino acids: CASMTENMNTEAFF. In nucleotides, the CDR3 is TGTGCCAGTATGACAGAAAACATGAACACTGAAGCTTTCTTT. Complete variable domain (other parts from reference TRBV19 and TRBJ1-1): DGGITQSPKYLFRKEGQNVTLSCEQNLNHDAMYWYRQDPGQGLRLIYYSQIVNDFQKGDIAEGYSVSREKKESFPLTVTSAQKNPTAFYLCASMTENMNTEAFFGQGTRLTVV.

The chain carries TRBV27 and TRBJ1-1; D may be TRBD1 (5 bases). Trimming took 2 bases from V and 7 from J, leaving 11 bases between them. This CDR3 spans 13 amino acids. In germline, CDR1 is MNHEY, CDR2 SMNVEV (reference sequence). The CDR3 DNA reads TGTGCCAGCAGTTTAGTCAGGGTCAGTGAAGCTTTCTTT. This codes for CASSLVRVSEAFF.

The chain joins TRBV5-8 to TRBJ1-4; D is possibly TRBD1 (5 bases). The CDR3 has 16 amino acids. Germline values: CDR1 SGHTS, CDR2 YDEGEE. The V end lost 0 bases, the J end lost 3 bases, and 12 bases lay between the germline ends. CDR3 nucleotides: TGTGCCAGCAGCTTGGAAGGGGTCGGACCTAATGAAAAACTGTTTTTT. As protein: CASSLEGVGPNEKLFF.

This chain connects TRBV6-8 to TRBJ1-2, with unresolved D. Trimming shortened V by 5 bases and J by 4 bases, and 8 bases separated the two germline ends. The CDR3 totals 12 residues. CDR1 is MNHGY, CDR2 SAAAGT, per germline. The CDR3 coding sequence is TGTGCCAGCAGTAATCGGAGCTATGGCTACACCTTC. Protein: CASSNRSYGYTF.

The CDR3 DNA reads TGTGCTAGTGGTTTGGCGACAGGGGACACTGAAGCTTTCTTT. Protein: CASGLATGDTEAFF. This chain connects TRBV12-5 to TRBJ1-1; 8 nucleotides align to TRBD1. Germline CDR1 LGHNT, CDR2 FRNRAP. After removal of 1 base from V and 3 bases from J, the junction contained 1 base not matched to a gene. The CDR3 has 14 residues.